Listed below are T cell receptor beta chains from one sample, sequenced in a study of neurological immune-mediated disorders. TCRdb used MiXCR to reprocess the 5' RACE reads, holding one entry per CDR3 protein. There are 90,000 to 150,000 distinct CDR3 sequences in the sample; roughly 3.2% occur only once, and over 1% lies in the top ten. The sample was PBMCs. These receptors all come from a woman aged 25 to 45 with multiple sclerosis. Both conserved end residues are part of each CDR3. A D gene is named only where the DNA matches it firmly. Not all rows give a size; the values are once, few, many and, for expanded clones, a class.

V gene	J gene	D gene	clone size	CDR3 protein	CDR3 DNA
TRBV12-3/TRBV12-4	TRBJ1-1	TRBD1	many	CASSETGGHLEAFF	TGTGCCAGCAGCGAGACAGGGGGACATCTTGAAGCTTTCTTT
TRBV27	TRBJ2-1	NA	few	CATSRGASYNEQFF	TGTGCCACATCCCGGGGGGCCTCCTACAATGAGCAGTTCTTC
TRBV21-1	TRBJ1-2	NA	many	CASTTGPRGYTF	TGTGCCAGCACCACAGGGCCGAGGGGCTACACCTTC
TRBV27	TRBJ2-1	NA	many	CASRRGSYNEQFF	TGTGCCAGCAGGCGGGGTTCCTACAATGAGCAGTTCTTC
TRBV29-1	TRBJ2-7	NA	many	CSVAGTSYEQYF	TGCAGCGTTGCCGGGACATCGTACGAGCAGTACTTC
TRBV29-1	TRBJ2-1	TRBD2	many	CSVSHSGGYNEQFF	TGCAGCGTTTCTCATAGCGGGGGATACAATGAGCAGTTCTTC
TRBV20-1	TRBJ2-5	TRBD2	many	CSAQSSGRAQYF	TGCAGTGCCCAATCTTCCGGGAGGGCCCAGTACTTC
TRBV4-3	TRBJ2-1	NA	NA	CASSPLAYPSYNEQFF	TGCGCCAGCAGCCCACTCGCATATCCCTCCTACAATGAGCAGTTCTTC
TRBV20-1	TRBJ2-1	NA	many	CSAARGVGGYNEQFF	TGCAGTGCTGCTCGGGGAGTAGGGGGCTACAATGAGCAGTTCTTC
TRBV15	TRBJ1-5	NA	many	CATSQTGYSNQPQHF	TGTGCCACCAGCCAGACAGGTTATAGCAATCAGCCCCAGCATTTT
TRBV12-3/TRBV12-4	TRBJ2-1	NA	many	CASSFEPSSYNEQFF	TGTGCCAGCAGTTTTGAGCCGAGCTCCTACAATGAGCAGTTCTTC
TRBV7-9	TRBJ2-7	NA	many	CASSPPDSNYEQYF	TGTGCCAGCAGCCCACCGGACAGTAACTACGAGCAGTACTTC
TRBV30	TRBJ2-7	NA	NA	CAWSGQEHYEQYF	TGTGCCTGGAGTGGCCAGGAACACTACGAGCAGTACTTC
TRBV5-1	TRBJ2-2	NA	many	CASSLAGETGELFF	TGCGCCAGCAGCTTGGCCGGAGAGACCGGGGAGCTGTTTTTT
TRBV4-3	TRBJ2-3	NA	many	CASSDGTAGDTQYF	TGCGCCAGCAGCGATGGGACCGCGGGAGATACGCAGTATTTT
TRBV28	TRBJ2-5	TRBD2	many	CASSLIAGERETQYF	TGTGCCAGCAGTTTGATTGCGGGGGAGCGCGAGACCCAGTACTTC
TRBV20-1	TRBJ1-1	TRBD1	many	CSARGDSTPLNTEAFF	TGCAGTGCTCGAGGGGACAGTACGCCTTTGAACACTGAAGCTTTCTTT
TRBV12-3/TRBV12-4	TRBJ2-5	TRBD2	many	CASTLGLAGGPLQETQYF	TGTGCCAGCACCTTAGGACTAGCGGGGGGGCCGTTGCAAGAGACCCAGTACTTC
TRBV5-1	TRBJ1-4	TRBD1	many	CASSSRDRGRTNEKLFF	TGCGCCAGCAGCAGCCGGGACAGGGGGAGGACTAATGAAAAACTGTTTTTT
TRBV5-1	TRBJ2-1	NA	many	CASSLVTGRYNEQFF	TGCGCCAGCAGCTTGGTCACAGGACGATACAATGAGCAGTTCTTC
TRBV20-1	TRBJ2-5	NA	many	CSASWGVVTQYF	TGCAGTGCTAGTTGGGGGGTGGTAACCCAGTACTTC
TRBV5-1	TRBJ1-2	NA	many	CASSLDLGADGYTF	TGCGCCAGCAGCTTGGATTTAGGGGCGGATGGCTACACCTTC
TRBV29-1	TRBJ2-1	NA	many	CSVGGPPPEQFF	TGCAGCGTTGGGGGGCCCCCCCCTGAGCAGTTCTTC
TRBV7-9	TRBJ2-1	NA	many	CASSLDRPGEFF	TGTGCCAGCAGCTTAGATCGCCCGGGGGAGTTCTTC
TRBV12-3/TRBV12-4	TRBJ1-2	NA	many	CASSLLRRAFGYTF	TGTGCCAGCAGTCTCCTTAGACGGGCATTTGGCTACACCTTC
TRBV6-1	TRBJ1-5	NA	many	CASSGRVNQPQHF	TGTGCCAGCAGTGGCAGGGTAAATCAGCCCCAGCATTTT
TRBV9	TRBJ2-7	TRBD1	once	CASSVAAGGTADGQYF	TGTGCCAGCAGCGTAGCTGCGGGTGGGACAGCAGATGGGCAGTACTTC
TRBV6-5	TRBJ1-5	NA	many	CASRQAPDQPQHF	TGTGCCAGCAGACAGGCCCCTGATCAGCCCCAGCATTTT